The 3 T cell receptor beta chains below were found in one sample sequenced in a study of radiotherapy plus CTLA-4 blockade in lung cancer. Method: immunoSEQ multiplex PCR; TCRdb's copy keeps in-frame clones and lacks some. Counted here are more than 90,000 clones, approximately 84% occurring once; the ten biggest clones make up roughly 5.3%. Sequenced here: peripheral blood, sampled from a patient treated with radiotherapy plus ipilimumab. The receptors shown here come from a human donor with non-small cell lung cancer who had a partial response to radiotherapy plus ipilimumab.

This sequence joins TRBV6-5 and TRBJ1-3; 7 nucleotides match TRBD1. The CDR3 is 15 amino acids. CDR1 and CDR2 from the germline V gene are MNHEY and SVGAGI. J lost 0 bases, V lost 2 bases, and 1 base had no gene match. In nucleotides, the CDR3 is TGTGCCAGCAGTTACGGGACAGCCTCTGGAAACACCATATATTTT. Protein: CASSYGTASGNTIYF.

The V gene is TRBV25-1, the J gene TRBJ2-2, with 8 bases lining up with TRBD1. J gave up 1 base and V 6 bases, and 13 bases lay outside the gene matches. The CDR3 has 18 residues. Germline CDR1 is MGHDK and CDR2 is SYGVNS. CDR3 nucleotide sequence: TGTGCCAGCAGAGGGTGGAGCAGGGGGCAGGTGAACACCGGGGAGCTGTTTTTT. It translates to CASRGWSRGQVNTGELFF.

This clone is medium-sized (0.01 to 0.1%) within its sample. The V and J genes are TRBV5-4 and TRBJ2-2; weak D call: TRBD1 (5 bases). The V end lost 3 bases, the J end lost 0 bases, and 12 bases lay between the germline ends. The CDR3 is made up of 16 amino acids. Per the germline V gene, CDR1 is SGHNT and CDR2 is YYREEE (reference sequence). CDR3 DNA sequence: TGTGCCAGCAGCTCGGTGGGGCGCACGAACACCGGGGAGCTGTTTTTT. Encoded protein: CASSSVGRTNTGELFF.